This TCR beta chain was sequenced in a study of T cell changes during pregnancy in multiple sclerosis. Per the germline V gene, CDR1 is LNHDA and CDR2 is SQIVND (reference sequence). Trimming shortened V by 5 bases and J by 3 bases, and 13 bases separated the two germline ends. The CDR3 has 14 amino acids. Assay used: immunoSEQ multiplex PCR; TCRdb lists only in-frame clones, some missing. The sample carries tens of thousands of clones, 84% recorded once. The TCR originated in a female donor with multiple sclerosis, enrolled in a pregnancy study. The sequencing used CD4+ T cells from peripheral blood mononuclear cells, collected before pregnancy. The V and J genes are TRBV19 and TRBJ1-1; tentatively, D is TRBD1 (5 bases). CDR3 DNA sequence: TGTGCCAGTAGTGTGGACCGGGGGTACACTGAAGCTTTCTTT. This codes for CASSVDRGYTEAFF.